These T cell receptor beta chains were read from a single sample in a study of PD-L1 blockade in urothelial cancer. The method was immunoSEQ multiplex PCR; TCRdb's version includes in-frame clones alone and lacks a portion of them. The sample has roughly 110,000 clones, 85% to 95% seen once. The sample consisted of PBMCs, taken around atezolizumab (anti-PD-L1) treatment. Receptor source: a man aged 60 to 75 with urothelial cancer. Both conserved end residues are trimmed from each CDR3.

TRBV30	TRBJ2-5	AWSVLGGETQY
TRBV19	TRBJ1-5	ASTSGVGGRAQH
TRBV30	TRBJ1-5	AWSVRSLEGQPQH
TRBV7-2	TRBJ2-1	ASSLDRAPYNEQF
TRBV7-2	TRBJ1-5	ASSLNRDSNQPQH
TRBV2	TRBJ1-4	ASSLAPDGNEKLF
TRBV30	TRBJ2-2	AWGMAGVNTGELF
TRBV4-2	TRBJ1-6	ASSQETGNNSPLH
TRBV30	TRBJ1-5	AWSGQGLQPQH
TRBV19	TRBJ1-2	ASKTGPTYGYT
TRBV15	TRBJ2-7	ATSQGQVNYEQY
TRBV6-1	TRBJ1-2	ASRNAGGYT
TRBV2	TRBJ2-5	ASSEVAGGGETQY
TRBV30	TRBJ1-2	AWTTPALYGYT
TRBV6-1	TRBJ1-5	ASSESVGALSRPQH
TRBV19	TRBJ2-5	ASSRAGGAQY
TRBV18	TRBJ2-1	ASSHTSAPRPNEQF
TRBV28	TRBJ2-3	ASNGHGPDTDTQY
TRBV5-1	TRBJ1-1	ASSQESVESSEAF
TRBV11-1	TRBJ2-5	ASSFTGTGMRLETQY
TRBV5-6	TRBJ2-7	ASSLVAGGGYEQY
TRBV7-8	TRBJ2-7	ASSKEARRGEQY
TRBV10-3	TRBJ1-3	AISERTIVSANTIY
TRBV7-7	TRBJ2-3	ASSRQYTDTQY
TRBV11-2	TRBJ1-5	ASSLDLGGLPQH
TRBV30	TRBJ2-3	AWGPNTDTQY
TRBV7-8	TRBJ2-5	ASSTQGVQETQY
TRBV7-9	TRBJ2-3	ASSVGTSRFDTQY
TRBV27	TRBJ2-4	ASSYGGLAKNIQY
TRBV29-1	TRBJ2-5	STRTGGETQY
TRBV5-4	TRBJ1-2	ASSLGGTGVPFGYT
TRBV7-9	TRBJ1-2	ASSFEGNYGYT
TRBV9	TRBJ1-1	ASSVVGWDRGIMNTEAF